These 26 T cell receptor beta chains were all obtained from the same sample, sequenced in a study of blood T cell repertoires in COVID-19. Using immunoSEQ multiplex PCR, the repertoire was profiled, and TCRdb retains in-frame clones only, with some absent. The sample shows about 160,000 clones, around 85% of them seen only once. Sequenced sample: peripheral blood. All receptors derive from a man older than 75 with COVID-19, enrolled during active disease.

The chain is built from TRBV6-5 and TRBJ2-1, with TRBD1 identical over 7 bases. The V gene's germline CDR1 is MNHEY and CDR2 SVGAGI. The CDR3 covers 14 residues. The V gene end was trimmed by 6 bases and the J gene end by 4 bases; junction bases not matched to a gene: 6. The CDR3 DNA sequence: TGTGCCAGCAGGGGAAAGACAGGGTACAATGAGCAGTTCTTC. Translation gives CASRGKTGYNEQFF.

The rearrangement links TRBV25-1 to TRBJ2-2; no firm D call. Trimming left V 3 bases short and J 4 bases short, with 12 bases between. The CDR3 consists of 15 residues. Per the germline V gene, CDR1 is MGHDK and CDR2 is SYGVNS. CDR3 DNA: TGTGCCAGCAGTGAGGATCGGAGCCCCACCGGGGAGCTGTTTTTT. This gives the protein CASSEDRSPTGELFF.

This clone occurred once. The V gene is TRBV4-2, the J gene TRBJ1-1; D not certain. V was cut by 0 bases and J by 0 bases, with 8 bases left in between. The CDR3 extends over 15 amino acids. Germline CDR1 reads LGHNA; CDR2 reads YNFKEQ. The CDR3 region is CASSQEGDMNTEAFF. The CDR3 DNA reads TGTGCCAGCAGCCAAGAGGGAGATATGAACACTGAAGCTTTCTTT.

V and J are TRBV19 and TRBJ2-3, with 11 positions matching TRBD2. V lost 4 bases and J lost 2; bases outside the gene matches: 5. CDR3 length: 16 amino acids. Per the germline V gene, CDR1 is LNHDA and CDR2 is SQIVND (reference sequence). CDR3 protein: CASSTRTSGLTDTQYF. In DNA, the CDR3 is TGTGCCAGTAGTACCCGGACTAGCGGGCTCACAGATACGCAGTATTTT.

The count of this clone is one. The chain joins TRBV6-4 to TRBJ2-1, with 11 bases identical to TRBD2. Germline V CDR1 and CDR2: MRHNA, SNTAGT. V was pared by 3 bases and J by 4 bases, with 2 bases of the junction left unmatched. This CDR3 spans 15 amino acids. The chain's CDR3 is CASSEASGGYNEQFF. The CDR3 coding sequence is TGTGCCAGCAGTGAGGCTAGCGGGGGGTACAATGAGCAGTTCTTC.

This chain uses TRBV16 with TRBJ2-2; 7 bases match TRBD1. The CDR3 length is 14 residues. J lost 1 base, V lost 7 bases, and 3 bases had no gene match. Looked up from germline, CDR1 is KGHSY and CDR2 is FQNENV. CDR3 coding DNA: TGTGCCAGCAAAGGACAGGTGAACACCGGGGAGCTGTTTTTT. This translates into CASKGQVNTGELFF.

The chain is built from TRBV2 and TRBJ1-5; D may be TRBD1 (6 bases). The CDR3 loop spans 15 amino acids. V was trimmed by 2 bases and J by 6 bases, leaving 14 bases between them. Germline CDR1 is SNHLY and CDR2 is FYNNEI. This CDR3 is CASSENRGAGQPQHF. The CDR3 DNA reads TGTGCCAGCAGTGAAAACCGGGGGGCAGGTCAGCCCCAGCATTTT.

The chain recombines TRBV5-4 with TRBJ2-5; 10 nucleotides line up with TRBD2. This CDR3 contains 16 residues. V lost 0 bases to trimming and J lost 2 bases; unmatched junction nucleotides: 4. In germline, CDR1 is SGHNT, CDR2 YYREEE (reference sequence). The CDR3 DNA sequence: TGTGCCAGCAGCTTGGTAGGAGCGGGGGGGCAAGAGACCCAGTACTTC. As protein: CASSLVGAGGQETQYF. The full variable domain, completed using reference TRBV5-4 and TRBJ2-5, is ETGVTQSPTHLIKTRGQQVTLRCSSQSGHNTVSWYQQALGQGPQFIFQYYREEENGRGNFPPRFSGLQFPNYSSELNVNALELDDSALYLCASSLVGAGGQETQYFGPGTRLLVL.

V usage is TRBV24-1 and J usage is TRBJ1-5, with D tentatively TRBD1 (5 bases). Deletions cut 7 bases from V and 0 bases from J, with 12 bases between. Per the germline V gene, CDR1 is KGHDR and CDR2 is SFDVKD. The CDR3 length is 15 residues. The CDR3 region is CATSPGGVSNQPQHF. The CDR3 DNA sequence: TGTGCCACCAGCCCCGGGGGGGTTAGCAATCAGCCCCAGCATTTT.

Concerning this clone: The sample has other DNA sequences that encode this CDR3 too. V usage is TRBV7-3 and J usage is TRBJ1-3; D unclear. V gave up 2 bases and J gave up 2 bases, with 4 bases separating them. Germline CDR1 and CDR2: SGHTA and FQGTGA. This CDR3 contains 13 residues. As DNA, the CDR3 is TGTGCCAGCAGCTTATCTACTGGAAACACCATATATTTT. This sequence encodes CASSLSTGNTIYF. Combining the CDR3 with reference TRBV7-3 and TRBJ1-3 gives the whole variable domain GAGVSQTPSNKVTEKGKYVELRCDPISGHTALYWYRQSLGQGPEFLIYFQGTGAADDSGLPNDRFFAVRPEGSVSTLKIQRTERGDSAVYLCASSLSTGNTIYFGEGSWLTVV.

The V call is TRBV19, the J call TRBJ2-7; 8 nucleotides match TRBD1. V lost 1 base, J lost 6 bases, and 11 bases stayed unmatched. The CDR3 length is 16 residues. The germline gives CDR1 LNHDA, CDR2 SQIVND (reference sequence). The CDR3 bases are TGTGCCAGTAGTATAGCCCCCGGGACAGGCTTTGGCGAGCAGTACTTC. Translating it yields CASSIAPGTGFGEQYF.

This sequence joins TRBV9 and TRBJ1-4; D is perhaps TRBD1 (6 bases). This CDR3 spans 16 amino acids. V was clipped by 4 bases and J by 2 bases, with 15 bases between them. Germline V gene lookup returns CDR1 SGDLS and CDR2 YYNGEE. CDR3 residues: CASSPTHRDTNEKLFF. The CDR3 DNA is TGTGCCAGCAGCCCCACTCACAGGGACACTAATGAAAAACTGTTTTTT.

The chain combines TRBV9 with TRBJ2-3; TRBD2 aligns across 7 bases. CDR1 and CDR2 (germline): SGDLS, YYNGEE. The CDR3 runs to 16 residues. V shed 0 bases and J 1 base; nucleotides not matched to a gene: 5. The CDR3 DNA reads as TGTGCCAGCAGCGTAGGGGCGGGGGATGGCACAGATACGCAGTATTTT. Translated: CASSVGAGDGTDTQYF. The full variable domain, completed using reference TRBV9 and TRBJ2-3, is DSGVTQTPKHLITATGQRVTLRCSPRSGDLSVYWYQQSLDQGLQFLIQYYNGEERAKGNILERFSAQQFPDLHSELNLSSLELGDSALYFCASSVGAGDGTDTQYFGPGTRLTVL.

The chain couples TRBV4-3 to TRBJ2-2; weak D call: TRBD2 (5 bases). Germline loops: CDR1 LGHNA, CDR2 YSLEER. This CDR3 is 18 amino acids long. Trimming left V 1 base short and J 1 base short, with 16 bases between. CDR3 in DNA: TGCGCCAGCAGCCAAGGGATAGGAGCAGCGGTGAACACCGGGGAGCTGTTTTTT. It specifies CASSQGIGAAVNTGELFF.

The CDR3 coding sequence is TGTGCCAGCAGCGGAACAGGGGGCACTGAAGCTTTCTTT. Translating gives CASSGTGGTEAFF. V gene TRBV7-6 combines with J gene TRBJ1-1, with TRBD1 matching 8 bases. CDR1 and CDR2 from the germline V gene are SGHVS and FNYEAQ. V trimming: 5 bases; J trimming: 4 bases; junction bases outside the gene matches: 3. CDR3 length: 13 amino acids.

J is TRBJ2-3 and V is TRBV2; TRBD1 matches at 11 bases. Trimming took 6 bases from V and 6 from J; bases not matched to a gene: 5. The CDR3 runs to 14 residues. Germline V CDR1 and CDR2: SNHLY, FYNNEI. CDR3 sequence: CASRADRGLDTQYF. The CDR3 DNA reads TGTGCCAGCAGGGCGGACAGGGGGCTCGATACGCAGTATTTT.

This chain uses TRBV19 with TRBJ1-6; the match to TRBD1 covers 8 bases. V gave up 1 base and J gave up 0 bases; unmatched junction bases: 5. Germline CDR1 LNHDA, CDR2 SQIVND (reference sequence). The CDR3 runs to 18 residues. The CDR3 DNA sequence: TGTGCCAGTAGTATAGGGACAGGGAGGAGCTCCTATAATTCACCCCTCCACTTT. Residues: CASSIGTGRSSYNSPLHF.

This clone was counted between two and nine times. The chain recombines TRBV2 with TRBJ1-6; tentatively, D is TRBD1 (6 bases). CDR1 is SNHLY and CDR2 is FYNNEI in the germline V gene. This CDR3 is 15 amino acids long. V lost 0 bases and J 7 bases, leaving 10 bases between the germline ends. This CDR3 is CASSEARTVNSPLHF. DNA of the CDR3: TGTGCCAGCAGTGAAGCGAGGACAGTAAATTCACCCCTCCACTTT.

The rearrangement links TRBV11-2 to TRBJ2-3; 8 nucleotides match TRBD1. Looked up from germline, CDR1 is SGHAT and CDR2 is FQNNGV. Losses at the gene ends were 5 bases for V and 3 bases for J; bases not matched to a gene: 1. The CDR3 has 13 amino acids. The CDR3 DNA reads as TGTGCCAGCAGCGGACAGGGAACAGATACGCAGTATTTT. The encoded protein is CASSGQGTDTQYF.

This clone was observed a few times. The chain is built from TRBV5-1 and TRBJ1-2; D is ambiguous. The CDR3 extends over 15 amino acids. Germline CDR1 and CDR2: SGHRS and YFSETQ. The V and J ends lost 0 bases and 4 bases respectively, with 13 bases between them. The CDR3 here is CASSLAPQRAYGYTF. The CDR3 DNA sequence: TGCGCCAGCAGCTTGGCCCCCCAGAGGGCCTATGGCTACACCTTC.

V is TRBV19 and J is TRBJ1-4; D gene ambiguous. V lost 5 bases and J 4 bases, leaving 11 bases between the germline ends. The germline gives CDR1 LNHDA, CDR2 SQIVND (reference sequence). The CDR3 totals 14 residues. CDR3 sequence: CASSVSFSNEKLFF. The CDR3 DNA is TGTGCCAGTAGTGTATCCTTCAGTAATGAAAAACTGTTTTTT. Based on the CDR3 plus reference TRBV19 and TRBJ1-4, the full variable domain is DGGITQSPKYLFRKEGQNVTLSCEQNLNHDAMYWYRQDPGQGLRLIYYSQIVNDFQKGDIAEGYSVSREKKESFPLTVTSAQKNPTAFYLCASSVSFSNEKLFFGSGTQLSVL.

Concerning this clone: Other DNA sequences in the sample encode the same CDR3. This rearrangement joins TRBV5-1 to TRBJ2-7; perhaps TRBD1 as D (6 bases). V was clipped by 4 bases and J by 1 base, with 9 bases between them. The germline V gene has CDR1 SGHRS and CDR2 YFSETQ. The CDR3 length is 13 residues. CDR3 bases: TGCGCCAGCAGCCCCGGACAGTCCTACGAGCAGTACTTC. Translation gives CASSPGQSYEQYF. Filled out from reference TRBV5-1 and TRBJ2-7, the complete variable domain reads KAGVTQTPRYLIKTRGQQVTLSCSPISGHRSVSWYQQTPGQGLQFLFEYFSETQRNKGNFPGRFSGRQFSNSRSEMNVSTLELGDSALYLCASSPGQSYEQYFGPGTRLTVT.

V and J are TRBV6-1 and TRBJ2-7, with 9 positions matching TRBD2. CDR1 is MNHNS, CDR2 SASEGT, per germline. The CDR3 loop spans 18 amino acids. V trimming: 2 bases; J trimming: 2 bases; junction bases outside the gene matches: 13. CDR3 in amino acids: CASSERWSSGVKPYEQYF. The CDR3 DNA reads TGTGCCAGCAGTGAAAGGTGGTCTAGCGGGGTGAAGCCCTACGAGCAGTACTTC.

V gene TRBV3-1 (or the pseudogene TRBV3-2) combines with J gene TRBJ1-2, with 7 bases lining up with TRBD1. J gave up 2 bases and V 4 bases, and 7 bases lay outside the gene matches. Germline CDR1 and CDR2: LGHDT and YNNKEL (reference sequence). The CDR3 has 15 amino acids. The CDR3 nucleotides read TGTGCCAGCAGCCGATTACCGACAGGGAACTATGGCTACACCTTC. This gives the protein CASSRLPTGNYGYTF.

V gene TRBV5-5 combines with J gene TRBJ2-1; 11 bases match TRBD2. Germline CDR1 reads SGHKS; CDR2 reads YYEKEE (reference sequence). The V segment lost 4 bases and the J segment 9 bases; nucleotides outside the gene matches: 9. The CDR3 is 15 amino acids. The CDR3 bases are TGTGCCAGCAGCCTTCTAGCGGGGGGTAGCGTTGAGCAGTTCTTC. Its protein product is CASSLLAGGSVEQFF.

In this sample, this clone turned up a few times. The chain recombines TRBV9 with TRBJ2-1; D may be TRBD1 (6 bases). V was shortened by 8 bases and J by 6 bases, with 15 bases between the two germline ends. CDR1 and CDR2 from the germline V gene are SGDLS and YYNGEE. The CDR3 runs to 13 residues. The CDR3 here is CARRGLKGNEQFF. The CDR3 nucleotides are TGTGCCAGGAGGGGGTTAAAAGGCAATGAGCAGTTCTTC.